This TCR beta chain was obtained from a study of cytomegalovirus exposure and HLA in healthy donors. Study results and limitations: The study found most TCR sequences rare, yet found some public TCRs in many donors. Earlier analysis looked at TCR beta V segments, and most were productive about 87% or about 30% of the time.

This clone appeared a few times. Its antigen is currently unknown. Trimming stripped 4 bases from V and 6 bases from J, with 20 bases between. The CDR3 is made up of 15 amino acids. In germline, CDR1 is SGHRS, CDR2 YFSETQ. Vbeta (60) and Jbeta (13) primers were used in the PCR. This table comes from immunoSEQ multiplex PCR, and its TCRdb copy is limited to in-frame clones, with some not included. The table shows about 200,000 clones, with around 88% occurring only once. The sample consisted of PBMCs. The J gene is TRBJ2-7, the V gene TRBV5-1; D perhaps matches TRBD1 (7 bases). The sequence came from a woman aged 25-40 years in good health and CMV-seronegative. The CDR3 region is CASSVVPEGATEQYF. The CDR3 DNA reads as TGCGCCAGCAGCGTCGTTCCGGAGGGGGCTACCGAGCAGTACTTC.